This TCR beta chain was identified during a study of human T cells and chemical hapten exposure. General study findings and limits: After DPC sensitization, TCRs above 1 in 1000 frequency showed no change.

For the library, individual cDNA molecules each received unique molecular identifiers. Source study methods: Sampled TCR counts reached a median of 95,638 per sample, with values ranging from roughly 20,000 to 700,000. TCRdb reprocessed the RACE reads with MiXCR, giving one entry per CDR3 protein. These V and J calls are TCRdb output, not the study's own analysis. The table includes 57,000 or so distinct CDR3 sequences, 10% to 12% detected once. This clonotype was detected only a few times. Its specificity is not known. From germline, CDR1 is SGHAT and CDR2 FQNNGV. V lost 8 bases, J lost 0 bases, and 15 bases lay in between. The CDR3 runs 15 residues. Time point given: pre-sensitization, week 0. Noted treatment: therapeutic diphenylcyclopropenone sensitization with weekly scalp DPC. The donor pool consisted of alopecia patients aged 18 to 70 years, considered suitable for DPC.

This specimen was whole blood, taken in connection with sensitization to the hapten diphenylcyclopropenone (DPC). The chain employs TRBV11-2 and TRBJ2-3; perhaps D is TRBD1 or TRBD2 (6 bases each). This clonotype originated in a woman between 40 and 55 years old with alopecia areata. Some clones in this sample may be carry-over from other donors' samples. CDR3: CASYEGGRSTDTQYF. CDR3 bases: TGTGCCAGCTACGAGGGGGGCCGGAGCACAGATACGCAGTATTTT.